This entry lists 32 T cell receptor beta chains sequenced from one sample in a study of blood T cell repertoires in COVID-19. Profiling relied on immunoSEQ multiplex PCR, and the TCRdb table lists in-frame clones only, not all of them. The table has tens of thousands of clones, approximately 80% seen once. The source material was peripheral blood. These receptors came from a woman older than 75 with active or convalescent COVID-19.

The chain employs TRBV11-2 and TRBJ2-1, with D possibly being TRBD2 (5 bases). V was clipped by 4 bases and J by 15 bases, with 25 bases between them. This CDR3 spans 15 amino acids. Germline V gene lookup returns CDR1 SGHAT and CDR2 FQNNGV. DNA of the CDR3: TGTGCCAGCAGCTCACTGAAATACAGCCCCAAGCGGCTGTTCTTC. Translating it yields CASSSLKYSPKRLFF.

The V call is TRBV4-3, the J call TRBJ2-1; 11 bases line up with TRBD1. CDR1 LGHNA and CDR2 YSLEER come from the germline V gene. The CDR3 has 18 residues. J gave up 5 bases and V 0 bases, and 9 bases lay outside the gene matches. CDR3: CASSQDWTGGGLDNEQFF. CDR3 sequence (DNA): TGCGCCAGCAGCCAAGATTGGACAGGGGGCGGCTTGGACAATGAGCAGTTCTTC.

The V and J genes are TRBV13 and TRBJ2-3; the D gene is possibly TRBD2 (5 bases). V lost 6 bases and J 3 bases, leaving 10 bases between the germline ends. The CDR3 length is 13 residues. CDR1 is PRHDT and CDR2 is FYEKMQ in the germline V gene (reference sequence). Here the CDR3 reads CASRIRGTDTQYF. The CDR3 DNA sequence: TGTGCCAGCAGGATTCGAGGGACAGATACGCAGTATTTT.

The gene calls are TRBV7-9 and TRBJ1-1; 12 nucleotides align to TRBD1. V lost 6 bases to trimming and J lost 1 base; unmatched junction nucleotides: 3. Germline assignment: CDR1 SEHNR and CDR2 FQNEAQ (reference sequence). The CDR3 extends over 15 amino acids. CDR3 in amino acids: CASRKGQGANTEAFF. The CDR3 DNA follows: TGTGCCAGCAGGAAGGGACAGGGGGCGAACACTGAAGCTTTCTTT.

The chain links TRBV11-3 to TRBJ2-2; TRBD2 matches 9 bases. Germline V gene lookup returns CDR1 SGHNT and CDR2 YENEEA. The CDR3 covers 14 residues. V lost 3 bases, J lost 7 bases, and 3 bases stayed unmatched. The CDR3 DNA reads as TGTGCCAGCAGCTTTAGCGGGAGTGACGGGGAGCTGTTTTTT. This gives the protein CASSFSGSDGELFF.

The rearrangement uses TRBV15 and TRBJ1-5; 7 bases are a match to TRBD1. Germline trimming cut 7 bases from V and 2 bases from J; bases unmatched to any gene: 5. From germline, CDR1 is LNHNV and CDR2 YYDKDF (reference sequence). This CDR3 region has 14 residues. The DNA for the CDR3 is TGTGCCACCACCCTAGGACAGGGCAATCAGCCCCAGCATTTT. Translating gives CATTLGQGNQPQHF.

J is TRBJ1-3 and V is TRBV6-5; 10 nucleotides align to TRBD1. The germline V gene has CDR1 MNHEY and CDR2 SVGAGI. Germline trimming cut 6 bases from V and 6 bases from J; bases unmatched to any gene: 5. The CDR3 runs 14 residues. CDR3 coding DNA: TGTGCCAGCAGAGAGACAGGGGGCAAAAACACCATATATTTT. It yields the protein CASRETGGKNTIYF.

This sequence joins TRBV11-2 and TRBJ1-2; possibly TRBD1 for D (5 bases). The V gene's germline CDR1 is SGHAT and CDR2 FQNNGV. CDR3 length: 17 residues. Trimming shortened V by 6 bases and J by 6 bases, and 26 bases separated the two germline ends. Here the CDR3 reads CASRNRRGRERLDGYTF. CDR3 nucleotides: TGTGCCAGCAGAAATAGGAGGGGCAGGGAGAGGTTGGATGGCTACACCTTC.

The chain uses TRBV6-5 and TRBJ2-2, with 7 bases lining up with TRBD2. V lost 8 bases, J lost 5 bases, and 5 bases stayed unmatched. CDR3 size: 13 residues. Germline CDR1 and CDR2: MNHEY and SVGAGI. In nucleotides, the CDR3 is TGTGCCAGCCTCCGGGGGGTTACCGGGGAGCTGTTTTTT. Its translation is CASLRGVTGELFF.

The chain couples TRBV12-3 or TRBV12-4 to TRBJ2-7; 7 bases agree with TRBD1. Unmatched junction bases numbered 2, after V lost 6 bases and J lost 0 bases. This CDR3 has 13 amino acids. CDR3 loop: CASRDRNSYEQYF. Here the CDR3 DNA reads TGTGCCAGCAGGGACAGGAACTCCTACGAGCAGTACTTC.

The chain has TRBV24-1 and TRBJ1-5, with 8 bases lining up with TRBD1. Trimming cost V 4 bases and J 1 base; bases outside gene matches: 8. Germline V lookup: CDR1 KGHDR, CDR2 SFDVKD. The CDR3 loop spans 17 amino acids. As DNA, the CDR3 is TGTGCCACCAGTGAGACAGGGGTGGGTCGGAGCAATCAGCCCCAGCATTTT. Encoded protein: CATSETGVGRSNQPQHF.

This clone has more than one count but fewer than ten. This chain links TRBV20-1 with TRBJ1-3; D gene unclear. Per germline, CDR1 DFQATT and CDR2 SNEGSKA (reference sequence). Trimming stripped 3 bases from V and 1 base from J, with 7 bases between. The CDR3 loop spans 13 amino acids. The CDR3 region is CSASPLSGNTIYF. In nucleotides, the CDR3 is TGCAGTGCTAGTCCCCTGTCTGGAAACACCATATATTTT.

V is TRBV6-2 or TRBV6-3 and J is TRBJ2-7, with TRBD1 matching over 7 bases. The CDR3 spans 15 residues. V trimming: 4 bases; J trimming: 1 base; junction bases outside the gene matches: 7. CDR1 and CDR2 (germline): MNHEY, SVGEGT. The CDR3: CASSSIDRASYEQYF. DNA for the CDR3: TGTGCCAGCAGTTCCATCGACAGGGCTTCCTACGAGCAGTACTTC.

This chain links TRBV7-9 with TRBJ2-5; tentatively, D is TRBD2 (6 bases). Germline V lookup: CDR1 SEHNR, CDR2 FQNEAQ (reference sequence). CDR3 size: 15 residues. V gave up 5 bases and J gave up 1 base, with 14 bases separating them. The CDR3 loop is CASSAYLGGQETQYF. Written as DNA, the CDR3 is TGTGCCAGCAGCGCGTATCTGGGGGGCCAAGAGACCCAGTACTTC.

This clone was seen only a few times. The chain couples TRBV27 to TRBJ1-5; 12 bases are a match to TRBD1. V lost 5 bases and J lost 5; bases outside the gene matches: 4. Germline CDR1 and CDR2: MNHEY and SMNVEV (reference sequence). This CDR3 region has 15 residues. The CDR3 protein is CASSLGTGGHQPQHF. The CDR3 DNA reads TGTGCCAGCAGTCTAGGGACAGGGGGCCATCAGCCCCAGCATTTT.

There are a few counts of this clone. This chain links TRBV4-1 with TRBJ1-4; 10 nucleotides line up with TRBD1. Germline CDR1 is MGHRA and CDR2 is YSYEKL. This CDR3 is 15 amino acids long. V dropped 4 bases and J dropped 7; count of bases not matched to a gene: 6. DNA for the CDR3: TGCGCCAGCAGCCGAACCGGGACAGGGGTTGAAAAACTGTTTTTT. Amino acids: CASSRTGTGVEKLFF.

The V gene is TRBV19, the J gene TRBJ1-2; D remains unclear. The ends were cut back, 7 bases at V and 4 bases at J, with 16 bases in the middle. CDR3 length equals 14 residues. CDR1 is LNHDA and CDR2 is SQIVND in the germline V gene (reference sequence). CDR3 region: CASTTPSGSYGYTF. The CDR3 DNA is TGTGCCAGTACCACCCCATCGGGTTCCTATGGCTACACCTTC.

The chain has TRBV24-1 and TRBJ1-1, with TRBD1 as a possible D gene (5 bases). The germline CDR1 and CDR2 sequences are KGHDR and SFDVKD. The CDR3 has 14 residues. V shed 7 bases and J shed 5 bases, with 16 bases lying between them. CDR3 sequence reads: CATRGPNGRTEAFF. CDR3 coding DNA: TGTGCCACCAGGGGGCCCAACGGAAGGACTGAAGCTTTCTTT.

The chain combines TRBV7-3 with TRBJ2-3; 12 bases match TRBD2. Germline values: CDR1 SGHTA, CDR2 FQGTGA. Trimming removed 5 bases from V and 0 bases from J; junction bases left unmatched: 3. This CDR3 has 16 amino acids. CDR3 in amino acids: CASSDGLAGSTDTQYF. The CDR3 DNA sequence: TGTGCCAGCAGCGACGGACTAGCGGGGAGCACAGATACGCAGTATTTT.

This sequence joins TRBV7-9 and TRBJ2-1; D might be TRBD2 (6 bases). V was trimmed by 2 bases and J by 6 bases, leaving 20 bases between them. Germline assignment: CDR1 SEHNR and CDR2 FQNEAQ (reference sequence). This CDR3 spans 17 amino acids. CDR3 loop: CASSLPPPAGRLNEQFF. In nucleotides, the CDR3 is TGTGCCAGCAGCTTACCACCCCCTGCGGGAAGACTCAATGAGCAGTTCTTC.

Comment on this clone: Other DNA sequences of this sample code for an identical CDR3. The chain combines TRBV4-3 with TRBJ2-3, with D perhaps TRBD1 (5 bases). This CDR3 has 14 amino acids. The ends were cut back, 4 bases at V and 5 bases at J, with 13 bases in the middle. The germline CDR1 and CDR2 sequences are LGHNA and YSLEER. CDR3 sequence: CASSRGTSGDTQYF. The CDR3 DNA reads as TGCGCCAGCAGCCGGGGCACCTCCGGAGATACGCAGTATTTT.

The rearrangement joins TRBV5-1 to TRBJ2-1, with 10 bases fitting TRBD1. The CDR3 has 15 amino acids. Germline V lookup: CDR1 SGHRS, CDR2 YFSETQ. With 2 bases clipped from V and 6 bases from J, the junction kept 5 bases outside the gene matches. This CDR3 is CASSFGQGVGNEQFF. The DNA for the CDR3 is TGCGCCAGCAGCTTTGGACAGGGGGTCGGCAATGAGCAGTTCTTC. Supplemented by reference TRBV5-1 and TRBJ2-1, the full variable domain reads KAGVTQTPRYLIKTRGQQVTLSCSPISGHRSVSWYQQTPGQGLQFLFEYFSETQRNKGNFPGRFSGRQFSNSRSEMNVSTLELGDSALYLCASSFGQGVGNEQFFGPGTRLTVL.

This clone was seen a handful of times. The V and J genes are TRBV7-9 and TRBJ2-3; a weak D match, TRBD2 (6 bases). V gave up 2 bases and J gave up 7 bases, with 13 bases separating them. The CDR3 has 14 residues. Germline V gene sequence: CDR1 SEHNR, CDR2 FQNEAQ (reference sequence). CDR3 protein: CASSLSSGGNTQYF. In nucleotides, the CDR3 is TGTGCCAGCAGCTTATCTTCCGGAGGGAATACGCAGTATTTT.

The chain joins TRBV27 to TRBJ1-6, with 8 bases lining up with TRBD1. The germline CDR1 and CDR2 sequences are MNHEY and SMNVEV (reference sequence). The V segment lost 5 bases and the J segment 3 bases; nucleotides outside the gene matches: 9. The CDR3 is made up of 17 amino acids. The DNA for the CDR3 is TGTGCCAGCAGTCCCCAAAGGACAGGGAACTATAATTCACCCCTCCACTTT. Protein: CASSPQRTGNYNSPLHF.

This rearrangement joins TRBV7-2 to TRBJ2-2, with D possibly matching TRBD2 (6 bases). Germline V gene data show CDR1 as SGHTA and CDR2 as FQGNSA. V lost 1 base, J lost 4 bases, and 13 bases lay in between. CDR3 size: 16 residues. The CDR3: CASSLVGGIGTGELFF. The CDR3 DNA reads TGTGCCAGCAGCTTAGTAGGAGGGATTGGCACCGGGGAGCTGTTTTTT.

DNA of the CDR3: TGTGCCACCAGTGGACGGGGGACTCTGAACACTGAAGCTTTCTTT. As protein: CATSGRGTLNTEAFF. The chain uses TRBV24-1 and TRBJ1-1; D is possibly TRBD1 (5 bases). V lost 5 bases, J lost 0 bases, and 12 bases lay in between. Germline CDR1 reads KGHDR; CDR2 reads SFDVKD. The CDR3 consists of 15 residues.

The rearrangement links TRBV6-5 to TRBJ1-6; D gene ambiguous. The V and J ends lost 6 bases and 7 bases respectively, with 7 bases between them. This CDR3 has 12 residues. The V gene's germline CDR1 is MNHEY and CDR2 SVGAGI. The CDR3 loop reads CASRHSNSPLHF. CDR3 nucleotides: TGTGCCAGCAGACACAGCAATTCACCCCTCCACTTT.

The chain links TRBV24-1 to TRBJ2-1, with 10 bases lining up with TRBD1. V dropped 10 bases and J dropped 9; count of bases not matched to a gene: 5. The germline CDR1 and CDR2 sequences are KGHDR and SFDVKD. The CDR3 runs 12 residues. CDR3 nucleotides: TGTGCCACAGGACAGGGGGTCGGTGAGCAGTTCTTC. As protein: CATGQGVGEQFF.

The chain has TRBV3-1 (or the pseudogene TRBV3-2) and TRBJ2-1, with D perhaps TRBD2 (6 bases). The CDR3 loop spans 15 amino acids. Trimming shortened V by 1 base and J by 5 bases, and 12 bases separated the two germline ends. Per germline, CDR1 LGHDT and CDR2 YNNKEL (reference sequence). In DNA form, the CDR3 reads TGTGCCAGCAGCCAAGCATGGGACTTACACAATGAGCAGTTCTTC. Amino acid sequence: CASSQAWDLHNEQFF.

V is TRBV30 and J is TRBJ2-1, with 7 bases matching TRBD2. CDR1 GTSNPN and CDR2 SVGIG come from the germline V gene (reference sequence). V lost 5 bases to trimming and J lost 7 bases; unmatched junction nucleotides: 14. This CDR3 has 15 amino acids. The CDR3 reads CAWASSGRARNEQFF. The CDR3 DNA follows: TGTGCCTGGGCCTCCTCAGGGAGGGCCAGAAATGAGCAGTTCTTC.

The CDR3 bases are TGTGCCAGCAGCCTTAGCTCAACCGAAACCGGGGAGCTGTTTTTT. Translating it yields CASSLSSTETGELFF. The gene calls are TRBV4-2 and TRBJ2-2; no clear D gene. Trimming removed 4 bases from V and 5 bases from J, with 14 bases in between. This CDR3 spans 15 amino acids. Germline V gene lookup returns CDR1 LGHNA and CDR2 YNFKEQ.

This clone was seen a handful of times. The CDR3 spells CASSVDGITDTQYF. CDR3 sequence (DNA): TGTGCCAGCAGCGTAGACGGGATAACAGATACGCAGTATTTT. The rearrangement uses TRBV9 and TRBJ2-3, with D perhaps TRBD2 (5 bases). CDR3 length: 14 amino acids. Germline V gene data show CDR1 as SGDLS and CDR2 as YYNGEE. The V gene lost 0 bases and the J gene lost 3 bases, with 8 bases spanning the gap.